These T cell receptor beta chains were read from a single sample in a study of tumor-infiltrating lymphocytes in primary liver carcinoma. TCRdb processed the multiplex PCR reads anew with MiXCR; each CDR3 protein has one entry. Among about 96,000 distinct CDR3 sequences, less than 75% were seen once, and the ten largest hold around 25%. Input material: tumor-adjacent normal liver tissue. These receptors originate from a man aged 40-50 years with primary liver carcinoma and hepatitis B virus infection. The CDR3 runs from the conserved cysteine through the conserved F or W. A D gene is named only where the DNA matches it firmly. Clone sizes are given selectively: once, few, many, or a class where the clone is expanded.

CDR3 DNA	CDR3 protein	V gene	J gene	D gene	clone size
TGTGCCAGCAGCACAGACTTGAACGGCGGGGAGCTGTTTTTT	CASSTDLNGGELFF	TRBV11-2	TRBJ2-2	NA	many
TGTGCCAGCAGCCTGACAGGGACTGAAAAACTGTTTTTT	CASSLTGTEKLFF	TRBV5-6	TRBJ1-4	TRBD1	many
TGTGCCAGCAACACCCCAGAGACAGGGGAAGAGACACAGTACTTC	CASNTPETGEETQYF	TRBV11-2	TRBJ2-5	TRBD1	NA
TGTGCCAGCAGTTATGGCGGGAGTGAGACCCAGTACTTC	CASSYGGSETQYF	TRBV6-5	TRBJ2-5	TRBD2	many
TGTGCCACCAGTGATTCCCCATCCGCGGGGGGAAACACCGGGGAGCTGTTTTTT	CATSDSPSAGGNTGELFF	TRBV24-1	TRBJ2-2	TRBD2	NA
TGTGTCAGCAGCCAAGGACGGGCTAGCACAGATTCGCAGTATTTT	CVSSQGRASTDSQYF	TRBV14	TRBJ2-3	NA	NA
TGTGCCAGTACTTCGACCGGGACAGGGGGAACCCCCGGCGCCATCTATGGCTACACCTTC	CASTSTGTGGTPGAIYGYTF	TRBV28	TRBJ1-2	TRBD1	once
TGTGCCAGCAGCTTAACGGCCTTCGACACTGAAGCTTTCTTT	CASSLTAFDTEAFF	TRBV11-2	TRBJ1-1	NA	few
TGTGCCAGCAGCCCCAGGCCCGAGGGGGCAGATATGCAGTATTTT	CASSPRPEGADMQYF	TRBV11-2	TRBJ2-3	TRBD1	NA
TGCAGCGTTGGAGTTACCGGACAGGCCACTGAAGCTTTCTTT	CSVGVTGQATEAFF	TRBV29-1	TRBJ1-1	TRBD1	NA
TGTGCCAGCAGCTCCCACGCCCCCGGGACACCCACAGATACGCAGTATTTT	CASSSHAPGTPTDTQYF	TRBV7-9	TRBJ2-3	NA	NA
TGTGCCAGCAGTTACTCCGGGGGGCTCGCTCAGCCCCAGCATTTT	CASSYSGGLAQPQHF	TRBV6-2/TRBV6-3	TRBJ1-5	NA	many
TGTGCCAGCAAAATGACGGGACAGAGCTACGAGCAGTACTTC	CASKMTGQSYEQYF	TRBV6-6	TRBJ2-7	TRBD1	many
TGTGCCAGCAGTACCTACATGAATGAGCAGTTCTTC	CASSTYMNEQFF	TRBV2	TRBJ2-1	NA	NA
TGTGCCAGCAGCGACAGGGAGGAAGCCAAAAACATTCAGTACTTC	CASSDREEAKNIQYF	TRBV9	TRBJ2-4	NA	once
TGCAGTGTTGAAGTATGGCAGGGAGACACAGATACGCAGTATTTT	CSVEVWQGDTDTQYF	TRBV29-1	TRBJ2-3	NA	once
TGCGCCAGCAGTTTGGAAGGGACAGTTGATCAGCCCCAGCATTTT	CASSLEGTVDQPQHF	TRBV5-1	TRBJ1-5	TRBD1	NA
TGTGCCATCAGTGCCAGCGGACAGGAGGCCCAGTACTTC	CAISASGQEAQYF	TRBV10-3	TRBJ2-5	TRBD1	NA
TGTGCCAGCAGCCTTGGACCGAACACTGAAGCTTTCTTT	CASSLGPNTEAFF	TRBV5-6	TRBJ1-1	NA	many
TGTGTCACCAGTTACTCAACGGAGGGGACGTACGAGCAGTACTTC	CVTSYSTEGTYEQYF	TRBV6-5	TRBJ2-7	NA	NA
TGTGCCTGTAACCGGGAGACGTATGGCTACACCTTC	CACNRETYGYTF	TRBV30	TRBJ1-2	NA	many
TGTGCCACCAGCTCTCGACAGAGGCCCTCCTACGAGCAGTACTTC	CATSSRQRPSYEQYF	TRBV15	TRBJ2-7	NA	once
TGTGCCAGCAGTCCGAGTTCCCACGAGCAGTACTTC	CASSPSSHEQYF	TRBV12-3/TRBV12-4	TRBJ2-7	NA	few
TGCGCCAGCAGCTTGGAGGTAGGGGGCGTAGGAAGGGCCAACGTCCTGAGCTTC	CASSLEVGGVGRANVLSF	TRBV5-1	TRBJ2-6	TRBD1	NA
TGTGCCAGCAGCGGACGGGACAGGCGCACAGATACACAGTATTTT	CASSGRDRRTDTQYF	TRBV11-2	TRBJ2-3	TRBD1	NA
TGTGCCAGCAGCTTAGTTATTAGCTCCTACAGTGAGCAGTTCTTC	CASSLVISSYSEQFF	TRBV7-8	TRBJ2-1	NA	NA
TGTACCAGCAGCCTAGCGGGCTCCTACAGTGAGCAGTTCTTC	CTSSLAGSYSEQFF	TRBV11-2	TRBJ2-1	TRBD2	NA
TGTGCCTGGAGTGCAGCCGTCAGGGATACGCAGTGTTTT	CAWSAAVRDTQCF	TRBV30	TRBJ2-3	NA	NA
TGCAGCGCTGCACTCAGAGCCGAAACTGAAGCTTTCTTT	CSAALRAETEAFF	TRBV29-1	TRBJ1-1	NA	NA
TGTGAGAAGGGTGGTCTGGGGGGCAATGAGCAGTTCTTC	CEKGGLGGNEQFF	TRBV28	TRBJ2-1	NA	NA
TGCAGCGTAACCGGGACAGGGGGACTAGAGCAGTTCTTC	CSVTGTGGLEQFF	TRBV29-1	TRBJ2-1	TRBD1	NA
TGTGCCAGCAGATGTGACCAGATCGAAAAACTGCTTTTT	CASRCDQIEKLLF	TRBV11-2	TRBJ1-4	NA	once
TGTGCCAGTAGGACGAGGGGCTTTAATCAGCCCCACCATTTT	CASRTRGFNQPHHF	TRBV6-5	TRBJ1-5	NA	NA
TGTGCCAACAGCTTAGGGGGGGCCCACTATGGTTACACCTTC	CANSLGGAHYGYTF	TRBV11-2	TRBJ1-2	NA	NA
TGTGCCAACAGTCCGGACGGGAACACTGAAGCTTTCTTT	CANSPDGNTEAFF	TRBV12-3/TRBV12-4	TRBJ1-1	NA	NA
TGCAGCGTCGTTCTGACCCAAAACCATGGCTACGCCTTC	CSVVLTQNHGYAF	TRBV29-1	TRBJ1-2	NA	NA
TGTGCCAGCAGCTTTTCCGGGACTAGCGGGACTAAAAACATTCAGTACTTT	CASSFSGTSGTKNIQYF	TRBV11-1	TRBJ2-4	TRBD2	NA
TGTGCCAACAGTTTAGTGGTAGACCAGCCCCAGCATTTT	CANSLVVDQPQHF	TRBV12-3/TRBV12-4	TRBJ1-5	NA	NA
TGTGCCAGCAGCACTTCGGGGTTTGGGGAGACCCAGTACTTC	CASSTSGFGETQYF	TRBV28	TRBJ2-5	NA	once
TGCGCCAGCCGTAGGACAGGGGGCAATCAGCCCCAGCATTTT	CASRRTGGNQPQHF	TRBV10-1	TRBJ1-5	TRBD1	many
TGTGCCAGCAGTTTAGGGCGGGAGACTAGCACAGATACGCAGTATTTT	CASSLGRETSTDTQYF	TRBV28	TRBJ2-3	TRBD2	NA
TGTGTCAGCAGCTTAGAGACGGGCACTAAAGCTTTCTTT	CVSSLETGTKAFF	TRBV11-2	TRBJ1-1	NA	once
TGCGCCTGCAGCTTCGTGGGGAACACTGAAGCTTTCTTT	CACSFVGNTEAFF	TRBV5-4	TRBJ1-1	NA	NA
TGTACCAGCAGCCCTTCAGCCCTCGGGGCCAAAAACATTCAGTACTTC	CTSSPSALGAKNIQYF	TRBV11-2	TRBJ2-4	NA	NA
TGTGCCAGCAGCCAAAGCGGGAGTGGGAATACAGTGGCCCAGTACTTC	CASSQSGSGNTVAQYF	TRBV4-2	TRBJ2-5	TRBD2	NA